The 29 T cell receptor beta chains below come from one sample, sequenced in a study of beta chain features in type 1 diabetes. Expressed TCRB transcripts were sequenced, since all the RNA that had been isolated was reverse transcribed. Assay used: immunoSEQ multiplex PCR; TCRdb lists only in-frame clones, some missing. The sample has about 470,000 clones; about 32% are singletons. The sequenced sample consisted of naive CD4+ T cells from blood. All receptors derive from a man aged 18 to 29 in good health.

In its sample, this clone was seen a few times. CDR3 DNA: TGTGCCAGCAGCCGACTGCGAGATACGCAGTATTTT. As protein: CASSRLRDTQYF. The chain joins TRBV27 to TRBJ2-3; D uncertain. This CDR3 is 12 amino acids long. Per the germline V gene, CDR1 is MNHEY and CDR2 is SMNVEV (reference sequence). Deletions cut 6 bases from V and 5 bases from J, with 9 bases between.

To note about this clone: Mismatch with germline at one junction end may stem from a read error. At the DNA level, this CDR3 is encoded by other sequences in the same sample as well. V gene TRBV30 combines with J gene TRBJ2-7; D unresolved. Per germline, CDR1 GTSNPN and CDR2 SVGIG (reference sequence). This CDR3 is built from 11 residues. CDR3 nucleotides: TGTGCCTGGAGTGTCTCCTCCGAGCAGTACTTC. Its protein product is CAWSVSSEQYF. Supplemented by reference TRBV30 and TRBJ2-7, the full variable domain reads SQTIHQWPATLVQPVGSPLSLECTVEGTSNPNLYWYRQAAGRGLQLLFYSVGIGQISSEVPQNLSASRPQDRQFILSSKKLLLSDSGFYLCAWSVSSEQYFGPGTRLTVT.

The gene calls are TRBV4-2 and TRBJ2-1; the match to TRBD2 covers 8 bases. This CDR3 has 16 amino acids. Trimming at V came to 4 bases and at J to 9 bases, leaving 14 bases not matched to a gene. CDR1 and CDR2 from the germline V gene are LGHNA and YNFKEQ. Here the CDR3 reads CASSRSSGGLAGEQFF. In DNA, the CDR3 is TGTGCCAGCAGCCGGTCCTCGGGAGGGCTTGCCGGTGAGCAGTTCTTC.

The rearrangement links TRBV4-1 to TRBJ1-2; D is undetermined. With 1 base removed from V and 4 bases from J, the gap between germline ends came to 10 bases. This CDR3 has 14 amino acids. Per germline, CDR1 MGHRA and CDR2 YSYEKL. The CDR3 coding sequence is TGCGCCAGCAGCCAAGGCCGTCTGGGCTATGGCTACACCTTC. Protein: CASSQGRLGYGYTF.

This clone was seen only a few times. The chain employs TRBV7-9 and TRBJ1-2; D is unclear. The CDR3 extends over 14 amino acids. The germline V gene encodes CDR1 SEHNR and CDR2 FQNEAQ (reference sequence). V was cut by 1 base and J by 0 bases, with 6 bases left in between. Here the CDR3 DNA reads TGTGCCAGCAGCTTAGGCAGCCCTAACTATGGCTACACCTTC. Amino acids: CASSLGSPNYGYTF.

Concerning this clone: Other DNA sequences within the sample encode an identical CDR3. V gene TRBV9 combines with J gene TRBJ2-1; the D gene is possibly TRBD2 (6 bases). V was cut by 0 bases and J by 3 bases, with 10 bases left in between. This CDR3 is 15 amino acids long. Germline V gives CDR1 SGDLS, CDR2 YYNGEE. CDR3 nucleotide sequence: TGTGCCAGCAGCGTAGTCGCGGGGAGCTACAATGAGCAGTTCTTC. Protein product: CASSVVAGSYNEQFF.

The chain combines TRBV7-2 with TRBJ2-5; 11 nucleotides agree with TRBD1. The DNA end is more similar to TRBJ2-7, so the J call may be wrong. This CDR3 comprises 14 residues. CDR1 is SGHTA, CDR2 FQGNSA, per germline. CDR3 in amino acids: CASRQDRGRYEQYF. The CDR3 DNA follows: TGTGCCAGCAGGCAGGACAGGGGGCGATACGAGCAGTACTTC.

This clone was detected only a few times. The chain employs TRBV7-2 and TRBJ2-3, with 9 bases aligning to TRBD2. Germline V gene data show CDR1 as SGHTA and CDR2 as FQGNSA. The trim removed 1 base at V and 6 bases at J, leaving 2 bases unmatched. The CDR3 is 14 residues long. CDR3 in amino acids: CASSLVAGVDTQYF. The CDR3 bases are TGTGCCAGCAGCTTAGTAGCGGGAGTGGATACGCAGTATTTT.

This clone has only a few counts. The V gene is TRBV15, the J gene TRBJ2-7; 14 positions agree with TRBD2. The germline CDR1 and CDR2 sequences are LNHNV and YYDKDF (reference sequence). The V gene end was trimmed by 7 bases and the J gene end by 0 bases; junction bases not matched to a gene: 11. CDR3 length: 18 residues. Written as DNA, the CDR3 is TGTGCCACCACCGAAGGACTAGCGGGGGGAAAGAGCTCCTACGAGCAGTACTTC. Translating gives CATTEGLAGGKSSYEQYF. The whole variable domain, remainder taken from reference TRBV15 and TRBJ2-7, is DAMVIQNPRYQVTQFGKPVTLSCSQTLNHNVMYWYQQKSSQAPKLLFHYYDKDFNNEADTPDNFQSRRPNTSFCFLDIRSPGLGDTAMYLCATTEGLAGGKSSYEQYFGPGTRLTVT.

The J gene is TRBJ1-1, the V gene TRBV29-1; no clear D gene. The CDR3 spans 15 residues. V was shortened by 3 bases and J by 9 bases, with 23 bases between the two germline ends. Germline assignment: CDR1 SQVTM and CDR2 ANQGSEA. CDR3 coding DNA: TGCAGCGTTGAGACCCATGTCTCTTCGGCGGGCAAAGCTTTCTTT. Amino acids: CSVETHVSSAGKAFF.

This chain uses TRBV5-4 with TRBJ2-1; TRBD1 matches 9 bases. V lost 3 bases and J lost 5; bases outside the gene matches: 6. Germline V gene lookup returns CDR1 SGHNT and CDR2 YYREEE (reference sequence). The CDR3 runs to 15 residues. The CDR3 nucleotides are TGTGCCAGCAGCTCCCGGGACAGGGTTCACAATGAGCAGTTCTTC. Protein sequence: CASSSRDRVHNEQFF.

The rearrangement links TRBV15 to TRBJ1-5; D is possibly TRBD1 (5 bases). This CDR3 comprises 14 residues. The V end lost 1 base, the J end lost 6 bases, and 10 bases lay between the germline ends. Germline assignment: CDR1 LNHNV and CDR2 YYDKDF (reference sequence). DNA for the CDR3: TGTGCCACCAGCAGAGGGGGGATGCTTCAGCCCCAGCATTTT. It is translated as CATSRGGMLQPQHF.

V is TRBV30 and J is TRBJ1-5; D is undetermined. This CDR3 is 13 amino acids long. V lost 2 bases and J lost 1, with 6 bases in between. Looked up from germline, CDR1 is GTSNPN and CDR2 is SVGIG (reference sequence). CDR3: CAWSRKSNQPQHF. CDR3 in DNA: TGTGCCTGGAGTCGAAAGAGCAATCAGCCCCAGCATTTT.

This clone was picked up one time. The chain links TRBV5-1 to TRBJ2-1, with D uncertain. Germline CDR1 SGHRS, CDR2 YFSETQ. CDR3 length: 14 residues. Trimming shortened V by 7 bases and J by 7 bases, and 18 bases separated the two germline ends. The CDR3 sequence: CASSARALGNEQFF. The DNA for the CDR3 is TGCGCCAGCTCCGCAAGGGCTCTCGGGAATGAGCAGTTCTTC.

This clone turned up a few times. Sequence at one end of the junction differs from germline and may be a read error. The chain links TRBV7-7 to TRBJ2-7; 9 nucleotides line up with TRBD2. Germline CDR1 and CDR2: SSHAT and FNYEAQ (reference sequence). This CDR3 has 15 amino acids. CDR3 sequence (DNA): TGTGCTAGCAGCTTCAGACTAGCGGAGCCCTACGAGCAGTACTTC. This encodes CASSFRLAEPYEQYF.

A few counts support this clone. This chain connects TRBV20-1 to TRBJ2-1; TRBD2 matches at 11 bases. The germline V gene has CDR1 DFQATT and CDR2 SNEGSKA (reference sequence). Trimming cost V 7 bases and J 16 bases; bases outside gene matches: 9. The CDR3 totals 11 residues. In DNA form, the CDR3 reads TGCAGTGTTTTAGCGGGAGGGCATCGATTCTTC. Protein: CSVLAGGHRFF.

Here the CDR3 reads CASSLAGTDTQYF. CDR3 nucleotides: TGTGCCAGCAGTCTAGCGGGAACAGATACGCAGTATTTT. The rearrangement uses TRBV6-1 and TRBJ2-3, with 9 nucleotides matching TRBD2. The CDR3 loop spans 13 amino acids. Trimming took 5 bases from V and 3 from J; bases not matched to a gene: 0. Germline CDR1 reads MNHNS; CDR2 reads SASEGT.

The chain joins TRBV30 to TRBJ1-4; no firm D call. Trimming left V 0 bases short and J 0 bases short, with 14 bases between. Germline lookup yields CDR1 GTSNPN and CDR2 SVGIG (reference sequence). The CDR3 covers 17 residues. Here the CDR3 reads CAWSVRRTSATNEKLFF. The CDR3 DNA sequence: TGTGCCTGGAGTGTACGACGTACTTCCGCAACTAATGAAAAACTGTTTTTT.

The chain has TRBV12-5 and TRBJ2-2; D gene uncertain. V was shortened by 2 bases and J by 9 bases, with 7 bases between the two germline ends. Per germline, CDR1 LGHNT and CDR2 FRNRAP. The CDR3 contains 12 residues. CDR3 in DNA: TGTGCTAGTGGTTTGCCCCGCCGGGAGCTGTTTTTT. Protein: CASGLPRRELFF.

J is TRBJ2-4 and V is TRBV6-1; D unresolved. The CDR3 spans 14 residues. Deletions cut 7 bases from V and 0 bases from J, with 10 bases between. Germline V gene lookup returns CDR1 MNHNS and CDR2 SASEGT. The DNA of the CDR3 is TGTGCCAGCACGGCGAGGATAGCCAAAAACATTCAGTACTTC. As protein: CASTARIAKNIQYF.

This chain's CDR3 is CASSPLAGDSDTQYF. CDR3 nucleotides: TGCGCCAGCAGCCCACTAGCGGGAGACAGTGATACGCAGTATTTT. V is TRBV5-1 and J is TRBJ2-3; 11 nucleotides match TRBD2. Looked up from germline, CDR1 is SGHRS and CDR2 is YFSETQ. The CDR3 length is 15 residues. V lost 4 bases to trimming and J lost 6 bases; unmatched junction nucleotides: 7.

This chain connects TRBV30 to TRBJ1-5; tentatively, D is TRBD1 (5 bases). Germline V lookup: CDR1 GTSNPN, CDR2 SVGIG (reference sequence). The CDR3 extends over 13 amino acids. The V gene lost 2 bases and the J gene lost 4 bases, with 9 bases spanning the gap. The CDR3 protein is CAWSSPGNQPQHF. In DNA form, the CDR3 reads TGTGCCTGGAGTTCTCCAGGGAATCAGCCCCAGCATTTT. Full variable domain (rest looked up from reference TRBV30 and TRBJ1-5): SQTIHQWPATLVQPVGSPLSLECTVEGTSNPNLYWYRQAAGRGLQLLFYSVGIGQISSEVPQNLSASRPQDRQFILSSKKLLLSDSGFYLCAWSSPGNQPQHFGDGTRLSIL.

This clone was recorded a few times. CDR3 sequence (DNA): TGTGCCAGCAGCCTGATCGGACAGGGGATGGAGACCCAGTACTTC. Translated, it gives CASSLIGQGMETQYF. The chain carries TRBV7-9 and TRBJ2-5; 9 nucleotides align to TRBD1. The J segment lost 5 bases and the V segment lost 5 bases, leaving 9 bases of the junction unmatched. The CDR3 covers 15 residues. Germline CDR1 reads SEHNR; CDR2 reads FQNEAQ (reference sequence).

The chain employs TRBV5-1 and TRBJ2-7; perhaps TRBD2 as D (5 bases). Germline V gives CDR1 SGHRS, CDR2 YFSETQ. The ends were cut back, 4 bases at V and 0 bases at J, with 14 bases in the middle. This CDR3 is built from 15 residues. The CDR3 reads CASSARRTNSYEQYF. The CDR3 DNA reads as TGCGCCAGCAGCGCCCGGAGGACCAACTCCTACGAGCAGTACTTC.

A few counts support this clone. J is TRBJ2-1 and V is TRBV28, with unresolved D. This CDR3 comprises 16 residues. Trimming took 6 bases from V and 1 from J, leaving 16 bases between them. Germline V CDR1 and CDR2: MDHEN, SYDVKM. This CDR3 reads CASSPSGLQSYNEQFF. The CDR3 coding sequence is TGTGCCAGCAGCCCGTCTGGCTTACAATCCTACAATGAGCAGTTCTTC.

This clone was observed a handful of times. This CDR3 reads CAWSQTGGTVYTF. The CDR3 region has the DNA TGTGCCTGGAGTCAGACAGGGGGTACCGTCTACACCTTC. The chain recombines TRBV30 with TRBJ1-2, with 9 bases lining up with TRBD1. The CDR3 runs 13 residues. Losses at the gene ends were 2 bases for V and 10 bases for J; bases not matched to a gene: 8. The germline gives CDR1 GTSNPN, CDR2 SVGIG (reference sequence).

The chain has TRBV7-2 and TRBJ2-7; 8 bases fit TRBD2. V gave up 3 bases and J gave up 0 bases; unmatched junction bases: 4. CDR1 and CDR2 (germline): SGHTA, FQGNSA. CDR3 length equals 15 residues. CDR3 DNA sequence: TGTGCCAGCAGCTTGGTAGCGGGGCCCTCCTACGAGCAGTACTTC. As protein: CASSLVAGPSYEQYF.

J is TRBJ2-3 and V is TRBV7-2; no firm D call. CDR1 SGHTA and CDR2 FQGNSA come from the germline V gene. The CDR3 totals 14 residues. V dropped 3 bases and J dropped 0 bases, with 7 bases sitting between them. This CDR3 reads CASSLSLSTDTQYF. CDR3 sequence (DNA): TGTGCCAGCAGCTTGAGCTTAAGCACAGATACGCAGTATTTT.

Worth noting for this clone: The same CDR3 can be traced to other DNA sequences in this sample. The chain links TRBV30 to TRBJ1-4; D not resolved. From germline, CDR1 is GTSNPN and CDR2 SVGIG (reference sequence). Deletions cut 0 bases from V and 8 bases from J, with 10 bases between. The CDR3 has 13 amino acids. CDR3 in DNA: TGTGCCTGGAGTGTTCAAGGAGGGGAAAAACTGTTTTTT. It is translated as CAWSVQGGEKLFF.